This is a list of T cell receptor beta chains from one sample in a study of Ad26.COV2.S vaccination and SARS-CoV-2 variants. Profiling relied on immunoSEQ multiplex PCR, and the TCRdb table lists in-frame clones only, not all of them. The table includes 380,000 or so clones, 70% to 90% detected once. The material was peripheral blood, obtained in a trial of Ad26.COV2.S vaccine versus placebo. The receptors were gathered from a person between 18 and 60 years old who received the Ad26.COV2.S COVID-19 vaccine or a placebo. Each CDR3 is given with its conserved first and last residue. Fields, in order: clone size, V gene, J gene, CDR3 protein. Clone sizes are given selectively: once, few, many, or a class where the clone is expanded.

once	TRBV7-9	TRBJ1-4	CASSLDSGLATEKLFF
NA	TRBV5-5	TRBJ2-5	CASSFGETQYF
few	TRBV4-1	TRBJ2-7	CASSPQGRTGGRYEQYF
NA	TRBV11-3	TRBJ2-1	CASSLGPGGHNEQFF
NA	TRBV5-4	TRBJ1-2	CASSGYTGDYGYTF
NA	TRBV7-9	TRBJ2-7	CASSLAGQGSFEQYF
NA	TRBV2	TRBJ1-5	CASSVFQGSDVGNQPQHF
NA	TRBV10-3	TRBJ2-7	CAISERIAGESEQYF
NA	TRBV5-4	TRBJ2-5	CASSLVGAETQYF
NA	TRBV7-9	TRBJ2-3	CASSLGQITDTQYF
NA	TRBV6-2/TRBV6-3	TRBJ2-1	CASSSQTRYDDEQFF
NA	TRBV7-9	TRBJ2-3	CASSIAGPRTDTQYF
NA	TRBV6-2/TRBV6-3	TRBJ2-3	CASSYLNGGTSTDTQYF
NA	TRBV5-4	TRBJ1-3	CASSLERGGSGNTIYF
NA	TRBV30	TRBJ2-3	CALAGVTDTQYF
NA	TRBV5-8	TRBJ1-1	CASSTGVMNTEAFF
NA	TRBV20-1	TRBJ1-3	CSASLHSGNTIYF
NA	TRBV9	TRBJ2-6	CASKAGSNSGANVLTF
NA	TRBV13	TRBJ1-2	CASSLGQGHNPNYGYTF
NA	TRBV4-3	TRBJ1-3	CASSQGQRNTIYF
NA	TRBV27	TRBJ2-5	CASSLYRSAQETQYF
NA	TRBV4-2	TRBJ2-3	CASSQVLGSDTQYF
NA	TRBV7-2	TRBJ2-7	CASSLEAGRLSYEQYF
NA	TRBV9	TRBJ2-2	CASSGQLNTGELFF
NA	TRBV9	TRBJ2-1	CASSVAGGGGSSHNEQFF
NA	TRBV29-1	TRBJ2-3	CSAPGLDADTQYF
NA	TRBV5-1	TRBJ2-5	CASSHDGQQGETQYF
NA	TRBV7-2	TRBJ2-7	CASIFSSTTGTEQYF
NA	TRBV10-2	TRBJ1-4	CASSHRGRTTNEKLFF
NA	TRBV10-2	TRBJ1-1	CASSGGGPLGTEAFF
NA	TRBV11-2	TRBJ2-5	CASRNRGQETQYF
NA	TRBV4-2	TRBJ2-2	CASSQSLTTGELFF
NA	TRBV11-2	TRBJ2-2	CASSSLQEGAELFF
once	TRBV4-2	TRBJ2-1	CASSLAGVSYNEQFF
NA	TRBV12-3/TRBV12-4	TRBJ2-1	CASSGDESGQFF
NA	TRBV6-5	TRBJ2-3	CASSYGTRNTNTQYF
NA	TRBV6-1	TRBJ2-2	CASSGRQTANTGELFF
NA	TRBV7-6	TRBJ1-3	CASSLESGSSSGNTIYF
NA	TRBV7-9	TRBJ2-3	CASSDTRQDLTDTQYF
NA	TRBV6-1	TRBJ1-2	CASSEDARSKGYTF
NA	TRBV9	TRBJ1-2	CASSIGGVGSYGYTF
NA	TRBV3-1/TRBV3-2	TRBJ2-7	CASSQDSVLYEQYF
NA	TRBV14	TRBJ2-1	CASSSIGGTSGMRQFF
NA	TRBV3-1/TRBV3-2	TRBJ2-4	CASSQEYQGYLAKNIQYF
NA	TRBV2	TRBJ2-7	CASTRGFEQYF
NA	TRBV30	TRBJ2-3	CAWSFGATDTQYF
NA	TRBV4-1	TRBJ1-6	CASSQDLGQSLHF
NA	TRBV11-3	TRBJ2-1	CASSSQLGYEQFF
NA	TRBV5-1	TRBJ2-5	CASSLDGTSGKPATQYF
NA	TRBV4-3	TRBJ1-3	CASSQEPPGATGNTIYF
NA	TRBV2	TRBJ1-5	CASSPTGEHQPQHF
NA	TRBV6-5	TRBJ2-3	CASTPRSGTQYF
few	TRBV7-2	TRBJ2-1	CASSPGTSNEQFF
once	TRBV19	TRBJ2-3	CASKGLAGYTDTQYF
NA	TRBV9	TRBJ1-3	CASSVDRAGNTIYF
many	TRBV19	TRBJ2-1	CASSSGSTSYNEQFF